This T cell receptor (beta chain) originates from a study of a mutant IDH1 vaccine in newly diagnosed glioma. Looking at the study overall: The first vaccination came 4-6 weeks after radiotherapy alone, or with temozolomide cycles. The treated group averaged approximately 42 years old and was about 62% male, roughly 38% female. Those enrolled had earlier been treated with radiotherapy, temozolomide, or both, mostly both. Study-level findings and limits: Immune responses arising from the vaccine appeared in about 94% of patients.

The time point: week 35, safety follow-up. Vaccination comprised doses that each held 300 ug of mutant IDH1 20-mer peptide, plus topical imiquimod. Clones were read by immunoSEQ multiplex PCR, and TCRdb kept only the in-frame ones, dropping some. The sample carries about 64,000 clones, roughly 68% recorded once. In regard to this clone: Its specificity is unknown.

There are 15 residues in the CDR3. V lost 0 bases and J lost 7, with 14 bases in between. CDR1 and CDR2 from the germline V gene are SGDLS and YYNGEE. V and J are TRBV9 and TRBJ2-1; D might be TRBD2 (6 bases). The sequence came from a man between 50 and 59 years old with glioma. The specimen was PBMCs, collected from a glioma patient whose treatment included an IDH1 peptide vaccine. This CDR3 is CASSVAGIAANEQFF. Written as DNA, the CDR3 is TGTGCCAGCAGCGTAGCTGGGATAGCGGCTAATGAGCAGTTCTTC.